The clone carrying this T cell receptor (beta chain) has ten or more counts. No antigen is known for it. With iRepertoire HTBI primers and Arm-PCR of CDR3 regions, TCR beta libraries were built. Authors' data handling: In the combined samples, 50 to 75 TRBV and more than 11 TRBJ segments were identified. In TCRdb, the multiplex PCR reads were re-called with MiXCR into one record per CDR3 protein. The V and J calls were not made by the authors but by TCRdb's processing. The sample has approximately 400,000 distinct CDR3 sequences; 14% to 15% are singletons. This specimen comes from a study of regulatory T cells in long-lasting Graves disease. Study-wide points: Only a small sample size was used, which may have cut accuracy.

Time point denoted: newly diagnosed GD, antithyroid drugs for less than 3 months. From RNA extracted from PBMCs, the TCR library was made. This CDR3 has 18 residues. CDR1 and CDR2 from the germline V gene are MNHEY and SMNVEV (reference sequence). Trimming took 2 bases from V and 0 from J; bases not matched to a gene: 11. The sample was also linked to a second study, of T cells in Graves' hyperthyroidism and ophthalmopathy. That work contributes: Stable hyperthyroidism and ophthalmopathy were separated using 13 V-J signatures.

The sequence came from a woman between 25 and 40 years old with Graves disease. The V call is TRBV27, the J call TRBJ2-7; 9 bases match TRBD1. Source: peripheral blood mononuclear cells (PBMCs), taken at new diagnosis, from a patient treated with antithyroid drugs. Written as DNA, the CDR3 is TGTGCCAGCAGTTTAAAGGTCCCCGGGACAGGGAGCTCCTACGAGCAGTACTTC. Its protein is CASSLKVPGTGSSYEQYF.